A selection of T cell receptor beta chains follows, all from one sample in a study of T cell responses to AZD1222 COVID-19 vaccine. Generated by immunoSEQ multiplex PCR, the TCRdb table keeps only in-frame clones and is missing some. The data hold around 99,000 clones, with nearly 90% observed a single time. The sequencing used peripheral blood, collected 28 days after the second AZD1222 dose. The receptor set was obtained from an adult who received the AZD1222 COVID-19 vaccine. CDR3s include the opening cysteine and the closing phenylalanine or tryptophan. The order of the fields is CDR3 DNA, CDR3 protein, D gene, clone size, V gene, J gene. The D gene is left open where the match is weak. A clone size is listed for some rows: how often the clone was seen (once, few, many), or a class if it is expanded.

DNA: TGTGCCAGCAGCTTCCTCGGGACCGGGGGTGAAAAACTGTTTTTT; CDR3: CASSFLGTGGEKLFF; D: -; size: -; V: TRBV7-8; J: TRBJ1-4
DNA: TGTGCCAGCAGCTTAGATCCAGGGGAGTACGAGCAGTACTTC; CDR3: CASSLDPGEYEQYF; D: -; size: once; V: TRBV11-2; J: TRBJ2-7
DNA: TGCAGCGTTGAAGAGGGGGCGGGTGAAAAACTGTTTTTT; CDR3: CSVEEGAGEKLFF; D: -; size: -; V: TRBV29-1; J: TRBJ1-4
DNA: TGTGCCAGCAGCCAAGACACGGGGCCCTACGAGCAGTACTTC; CDR3: CASSQDTGPYEQYF; D: -; size: -; V: TRBV3-1/TRBV3-2; J: TRBJ2-7
DNA: TGCGCCAGCAGTGAGAGTACGGGACAGGGCTACGAGCAGTACTTC; CDR3: CASSESTGQGYEQYF; D: TRBD1; size: -; V: TRBV10-1; J: TRBJ2-7
DNA: TGTGCTAGTGGTTTGATCCTACCCCCTCGACAGGGGATGTATGGCTACACCTTC; CDR3: CASGLILPPRQGMYGYTF; D: TRBD1; size: -; V: TRBV12-5; J: TRBJ1-2
DNA: TGTGCCAGCAGTTACTACACCCCGGGCACTGAAGCTTTCTTT; CDR3: CASSYYTPGTEAFF; D: -; size: -; V: TRBV6-2/TRBV6-3; J: TRBJ1-1
DNA: TGTGCCAGCTCACCAAGGGATGGGCAGGGGTCGTCCGAGCAGTACTTC; CDR3: CASSPRDGQGSSEQYF; D: -; size: -; V: TRBV18; J: TRBJ2-7
DNA: TGTGCCAGCAGCTTATTAAAGAGTTTGGCGTTGGGCACTGAAGCTTTCTTT; CDR3: CASSLLKSLALGTEAFF; D: -; size: -; V: TRBV7-9; J: TRBJ1-1
DNA: TGCGCCAGCAGCCAGACAGGGATACAAGAGACCCAGTACTTC; CDR3: CASSQTGIQETQYF; D: TRBD1; size: once; V: TRBV4-1; J: TRBJ2-5
DNA: TGCGCCAGCAGCTTGGGCAGTAATCAGCCCCAGCATTTT; CDR3: CASSLGSNQPQHF; D: -; size: few; V: TRBV5-1; J: TRBJ1-5
DNA: TGTGCCAGCAGCTTAAGTCATTCACCCCTCCACTTT; CDR3: CASSLSHSPLHF; D: -; size: -; V: TRBV7-2; J: TRBJ1-6
DNA: TGTGCCAGCAGTCCTAGCACTGAAGCTTTCTTT; CDR3: CASSPSTEAFF; D: -; size: -; V: TRBV7-9; J: TRBJ1-1
DNA: TGTGCCAGCAGCTTAGGGGGTGCCCCTGGGGCCAGCACAGATACGCAGTATTTT; CDR3: CASSLGGAPGASTDTQYF; D: -; size: -; V: TRBV7-8; J: TRBJ2-3
DNA: TGTGCCAGCAGCTTAGATCAGGGGGCGTCTGGAAACACCATATATTTT; CDR3: CASSLDQGASGNTIYF; D: TRBD1; size: -; V: TRBV7-8; J: TRBJ1-3
DNA: TGTGCCAGCAGCGGAAACAGGGGTGCCTACGAGCAGTACTTC; CDR3: CASSGNRGAYEQYF; D: TRBD1; size: -; V: TRBV5-6; J: TRBJ2-7
DNA: TGTGCCAGCAGTTTCCGCCCGGTCGGGACAGGAGGGTTAAGCACTGAAGCTTTCTTT; CDR3: CASSFRPVGTGGLSTEAFF; D: TRBD1; size: -; V: TRBV27; J: TRBJ1-1
DNA: TGTGCCAGCAGCCACATCGGCGTTACTGAAGCTTTCTTT; CDR3: CASSHIGVTEAFF; D: -; size: few; V: TRBV3-1/TRBV3-2; J: TRBJ1-1
DNA: TGCGCCAGCAGTCAACGTGGACGAGGGGCCTATAATTCACCCCTCCACTTT; CDR3: CASSQRGRGAYNSPLHF; D: -; size: -; V: TRBV23-1; J: TRBJ1-6
DNA: TGTGCCAGCATCCCCGGACAGGGGGAAACAGATACGCAGTATTTT; CDR3: CASIPGQGETDTQYF; D: TRBD1; size: -; V: TRBV6-5; J: TRBJ2-3
DNA: TGTGCCAGCAGCCCCGCAGGGGGATACACTGAAGCTTTCTTT; CDR3: CASSPAGGYTEAFF; D: TRBD1; size: -; V: TRBV5-4; J: TRBJ1-1
DNA: TGTGCCAGCAGCTCCAACCAGGGGTATGATGGCTACACCTTC; CDR3: CASSSNQGYDGYTF; D: -; size: -; V: TRBV5-4; J: TRBJ1-2
DNA: TGCGCCAGCAGCTTGGACAGCTTCAGCCACGAGCAGTACTTC; CDR3: CASSLDSFSHEQYF; D: -; size: -; V: TRBV5-1; J: TRBJ2-7
DNA: TGTGCCAGCAGTGGGGACACCAGCTACGAGCAGTACTTC; CDR3: CASSGDTSYEQYF; D: -; size: -; V: TRBV2; J: TRBJ2-7
DNA: TGTGCCAGCAGCGTAGCCGACAGGGGGATCTACGAGCAGTACTTC; CDR3: CASSVADRGIYEQYF; D: TRBD1; size: -; V: TRBV9; J: TRBJ2-7
DNA: TGCAGCGTTGACGGCGGGGACTACGAGCAGTACTTC; CDR3: CSVDGGDYEQYF; D: -; size: -; V: TRBV29-1; J: TRBJ2-7
DNA: TGTGCCAGAATTTCCGCTGACACTGAAGCTTTCTTT; CDR3: CARISADTEAFF; D: -; size: -; V: TRBV21-1; J: TRBJ1-1
DNA: TGCGCCAGCAGCCAGGACAGCTTGGGCCCGTTCGGTGAGCAGTTCTTC; CDR3: CASSQDSLGPFGEQFF; D: -; size: few; V: TRBV5-1; J: TRBJ2-1
DNA: TGTGCCAGCAGGGGGGGAAAGCCCCAGCATTTT; CDR3: CASRGGKPQHF; D: -; size: -; V: TRBV11-3; J: TRBJ1-5
DNA: TGTGCCAGTAGCCAGGACAGGGACACTGAAGCTTTCTTT; CDR3: CASSQDRDTEAFF; D: TRBD1; size: -; V: TRBV19; J: TRBJ1-1
DNA: TGTGCCAGCAGCGTGGGGCACACGCAAGAGACCCAGTACTTC; CDR3: CASSVGHTQETQYF; D: -; size: -; V: TRBV9; J: TRBJ2-5
DNA: TGTGCCAGCGGGGGAAACACCATATATTTT; CDR3: CASGGNTIYF; D: -; size: -; V: TRBV3-1/TRBV3-2; J: TRBJ1-3
DNA: TGTGCCAGCAGCCACAGGAGCACCGGGGAGCTGTTTTTT; CDR3: CASSHRSTGELFF; D: -; size: -; V: TRBV3-1/TRBV3-2; J: TRBJ2-2
DNA: TGTGCCAGCAGTTACGGAGGAAATCAGCCCCAGCATTTT; CDR3: CASSYGGNQPQHF; D: -; size: -; V: TRBV6-6; J: TRBJ1-5
DNA: TGTGCCAGCAGCTTAGTACAGACCCCGGATGCTTTCTTT; CDR3: CASSLVQTPDAFF; D: -; size: -; V: TRBV7-8; J: TRBJ1-1
DNA: TGTGCCAGCAGCTTGCGATCGGGCGGAGACACTGAAGCTTTCTTT; CDR3: CASSLRSGGDTEAFF; D: -; size: once; V: TRBV5-8; J: TRBJ1-1
DNA: TGTGCCAGCAGTGAATTCACGAGGAACACTGAAGCTTTCTTT; CDR3: CASSEFTRNTEAFF; D: -; size: -; V: TRBV6-1; J: TRBJ1-1
DNA: TGTGCCAGTAGTATCGACAGGCGCGATGAGCAGTTCTTC; CDR3: CASSIDRRDEQFF; D: -; size: once; V: TRBV19; J: TRBJ2-1
DNA: TGTGCCAGTAGTCCCGACAGTTTGGAAGTGTTTAACTATGGCTACACCTTC; CDR3: CASSPDSLEVFNYGYTF; D: -; size: few; V: TRBV19; J: TRBJ1-2
DNA: TGTGCCAGCTCCAAGGACAGGGAAAAAGGCTATGGCTACACCTTC; CDR3: CASSKDREKGYGYTF; D: TRBD1; size: -; V: TRBV18; J: TRBJ1-2
DNA: TGTGCCAGCAGCCCCTCAGGGAACACCGGGGAGCTGTTTTTT; CDR3: CASSPSGNTGELFF; D: -; size: few; V: TRBV5-4; J: TRBJ2-2
DNA: TGTGCCAGTAGTAATAATGGCGGGGCTAATCAGCCCCAGCATTTT; CDR3: CASSNNGGANQPQHF; D: -; size: -; V: TRBV19; J: TRBJ1-5
DNA: TGCAGCGTTGAAGATCGGGACAGGGTTGATGAAAAACTGTTTTTT; CDR3: CSVEDRDRVDEKLFF; D: TRBD1; size: -; V: TRBV29-1; J: TRBJ1-4
DNA: TGTGCCAGCAGCCCATGGAGGGGCGCGGGCTATTCACCCCTCCACTTT; CDR3: CASSPWRGAGYSPLHF; D: -; size: few; V: TRBV14; J: TRBJ1-6
DNA: TGCGCCAGCAGCCAAGTGGGGGGTGGGGAGACCCAGTACTTC; CDR3: CASSQVGGGETQYF; D: -; size: -; V: TRBV4-1; J: TRBJ2-5
DNA: TGTGCCAGCAGCCAAGAGGGGCAGAGCTCCTACAATGAGCAGTTCTTC; CDR3: CASSQEGQSSYNEQFF; D: -; size: -; V: TRBV3-1/TRBV3-2; J: TRBJ2-1
DNA: TGTGCCAGCAGTGAAAGGACCTTGGCGCGCGGCTACACCTTC; CDR3: CASSERTLARGYTF; D: -; size: -; V: TRBV25-1; J: TRBJ1-2
DNA: TGTGCCATCAGTGATGGAAATATGGGCACTGAAGCTTTCTTT; CDR3: CAISDGNMGTEAFF; D: -; size: -; V: TRBV10-3; J: TRBJ1-1
DNA: TGCGCCAGCAGCCAAGCTCGAGAGGTCTACGAGCAGTACTTC; CDR3: CASSQAREVYEQYF; D: -; size: -; V: TRBV4-3; J: TRBJ2-7
DNA: TGTGCCAGTAGTAGAGGGACCCATGGCGGCAAAACAGATACGCAGTATTTT; CDR3: CASSRGTHGGKTDTQYF; D: -; size: -; V: TRBV19; J: TRBJ2-3
DNA: TGTGCCAGCAGCGGAGACACCTATAATTCACCCCTCCACTTT; CDR3: CASSGDTYNSPLHF; D: -; size: -; V: TRBV9; J: TRBJ1-6
DNA: TGTGCCAGCAGCCTCGGGGACCCTAGTGGATCCTACGAGCAGTACTTC; CDR3: CASSLGDPSGSYEQYF; D: -; size: -; V: TRBV7-2; J: TRBJ2-7
DNA: TGTGCCAGCAGCGCCCAATCAACTAATGAAAAACTGTTTTTT; CDR3: CASSAQSTNEKLFF; D: -; size: -; V: TRBV9; J: TRBJ1-4
DNA: TGTGCCAGCAGCTTATCCCTGAGGCCGAAATATGGCTACACCTTC; CDR3: CASSLSLRPKYGYTF; D: -; size: -; V: TRBV27; J: TRBJ1-2
DNA: TGTGCCAGCAGCTTGGGCTATTCGGCGGTCGCCCAAGAGACCCAGTACTTC; CDR3: CASSLGYSAVAQETQYF; D: -; size: -; V: TRBV7-9; J: TRBJ2-5